This note documents a single T cell receptor (beta chain) sequence. The clone's antigen remains unknown. Base quality data are lacking; no much larger clone is found one base away. The data stem from a study of OX40 agonist ivuxolimab in advanced cancers. With respect to the entire study: The costimulatory receptor OX40 (CD134) was targeted by ivuxolimab, a fully human IgG2 agonistic monoclonal antibody. Patients were allowed to have had prior anti-PD-1, anti-PD-L1 or anti-CTLA-4 therapy, and roughly two fifths of the dose-escalation patients had been treated with checkpoint inhibitors. Among the 52 dose-escalation patients, about 20 had hepatocellular carcinoma, approximately 15 melanoma, 9 renal cell carcinoma and 9 head and neck cancer. The paper reports the monotherapy dose-escalation portion (N of about 56 patients) of the phase I ivuxolimab trial. Partial responses occurred in three dose-escalation patients: two with cutaneous melanoma and one with hepatocellular carcinoma. Peripheral TCRbeta sequencing aimed to test whether ivuxolimab altered TCR sequence diversity and caused clonal T-cell expansion. Intravenous ivuxolimab was administered to patients every 2 weeks at six dose levels: 0.01, 0.1, 0.3, 1.5, 3 and 10 mg/kg. A male proportion of roughly 80% and a mean age of approximately 61 years, ranging from 23 to 79, were recorded for the dose-escalation cohort. Beyond this particular receptor, the publication reports: At doses of 0.1 to 3.0 mg/kg, clonal expansion of both CD4+ and CD8+ blood T cells was observed from baseline to week 6. After ivuxolimab, CD8+ T cells had more expanded clones than CD4+ T cells on average. In the 0.1-3.0 mg/kg groups, partial responders had among the lowest normalized peripheral clonal expansion, particularly in CD8+ T cells. Which antigens the clonally expanded peripheral T cells were specific for was not determined. Low levels of normalized T-cell clonal expansion were also seen in some patients who did not respond.

The trial excluded patients who had a history of autoimmune disease or were on systemic immunosuppression. Peripheral blood for TCR sequencing was drawn from every dose cohort at baseline, at cycle 4 day 1 and at cycle 7 day 1. Samples came from an open-label, multicenter, first-in-human phase I dose-escalation trial of ivuxolimab. Adults with locally advanced or metastatic melanoma, renal cell, hepatocellular, or head and neck squamous cell carcinoma were enrolled in the trial. Before TCR sequencing, CD4+ T cells and CD8+ T cells from peripheral blood were sorted into separate populations. For sequencing of the TCRbeta CDR3 region, genomic DNA was extracted from the sorted cells. TCRbeta CDR3 regions were sequenced using the immunoSEQ Assay. The immuneACCESS repertoire file appears here via TCRdb, limited to in-frame rearrangements. These files lack a portion of the clones; in checked studies, under half of the deficit traces to unresolved V genes, and the cause of the others is not known. This sample holds 20,000 to 25,000 clones; 65% to 85% were observed only once. The top ten clonotypes cover 24% of the sample.

V gives up 5 bases and J gives up 4 bases, and the segment between their germline ends measures 8 bases. CDR1 and CDR2 were assigned from the germline V gene (reference sequence) as LNHDA and SQIVND. Including the terminal cysteine and phenylalanine, the CDR3 comprises 12 residues. CDR3 DNA is the only sequence kept; it has 36 bases, read in frame from the first base. In this chain, TRBV19 is recombined with TRBJ1-2, with an unclear D gene assignment. The material sequenced was CD4+ or CD8+ T cells sorted from blood, taken in a trial of the OX40 agonist ivuxolimab. The TCR sequence derives from an adult with an advanced solid tumor such as melanoma, head and neck, liver or kidney cancer. The nucleotides are TGTGCCAGTAGTTGGGAAAGCTATGGCTACACCTTC. This encodes CASSWESYGYTF.